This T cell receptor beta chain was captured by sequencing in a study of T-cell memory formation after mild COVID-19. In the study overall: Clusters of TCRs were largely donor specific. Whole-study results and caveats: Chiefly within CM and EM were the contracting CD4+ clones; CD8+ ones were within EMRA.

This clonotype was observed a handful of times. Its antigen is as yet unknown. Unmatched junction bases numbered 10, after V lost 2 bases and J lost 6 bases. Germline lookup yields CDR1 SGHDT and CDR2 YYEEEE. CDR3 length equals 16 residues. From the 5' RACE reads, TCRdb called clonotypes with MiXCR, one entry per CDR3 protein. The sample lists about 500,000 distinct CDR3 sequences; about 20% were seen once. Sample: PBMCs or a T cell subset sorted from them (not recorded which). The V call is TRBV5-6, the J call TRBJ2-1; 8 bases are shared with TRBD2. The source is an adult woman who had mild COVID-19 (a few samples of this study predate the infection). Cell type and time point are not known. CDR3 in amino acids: CASSLQPGLVGNEQFF. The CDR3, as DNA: TGTGCCAGCAGCTTACAACCGGGACTAGTCGGCAATGAGCAGTTCTTC. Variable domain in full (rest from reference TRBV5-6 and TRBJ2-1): DAGVTQSPTHLIKTRGQQVTLRCSPKSGHDTVSWYQQALGQGPQFIFQYYEEEERQRGNFPDRFSGHQFPNYSSELNVNALLLGDSALYLCASSLQPGLVGNEQFFGPGTRLTVL.